This entry lists 7 T cell receptor beta chains sequenced from one sample in a study of blood T cell repertoires in COVID-19. Only in-frame clones appear in the TCRdb table, and some are missing; sequencing was by immunoSEQ multiplex PCR. The sample includes about 160,000 clones, over 65% of them seen just once. The sequenced sample was peripheral blood. Receptors originate from a man aged 55-75 years with acute or convalescent COVID-19.

Here the CDR3 DNA reads TGTGCCAGCAGCTTGGATCTAATCGCTACCGGGGAGCTGTTTTTT. Protein product: CASSLDLIATGELFF. V and J are TRBV5-6 and TRBJ2-2, with unresolved D. Germline CDR1 SGHDT, CDR2 YYEEEE. The CDR3 is made up of 15 amino acids. Trimming removed 0 bases from V and 5 bases from J, with 11 bases in between.

The rearrangement joins TRBV7-3 to TRBJ1-1; D is unclear. The germline V gene encodes CDR1 SGHTA and CDR2 FQGTGA. V was clipped by 1 base and J by 5 bases, with 11 bases between them. This CDR3 comprises 14 residues. CDR3: CASSLSPGATEAFF. In nucleotides, the CDR3 is TGTGCCAGCAGCTTAAGTCCGGGAGCGACTGAAGCTTTCTTT.

The V and J genes are TRBV11-3 and TRBJ1-6; possible D gene TRBD1, 6 bases. The CDR3 sequence is 13 residues long. Germline V gives CDR1 SGHNT, CDR2 YENEEA. Trimming took off 5 bases at V and 7 bases at J, with 9 bases between the two ends. The DNA of the CDR3 is TGTGCCAGCAGCCCCGACAGGAATTCACCCCTCCACTTT. This translates into CASSPDRNSPLHF.

V is TRBV10-3 and J is TRBJ1-6; tentatively, D is TRBD1 (5 bases). Germline V lookup: CDR1 ENHRY, CDR2 SYGVKD. Trimming removed 5 bases at V and 8 bases at J, with 13 bases between. The CDR3 length is 14 residues. CDR3 amino acids: CAISFQGWDSPLHF. CDR3 nucleotide sequence: TGTGCCATCAGTTTCCAGGGATGGGATTCACCCCTCCACTTT.

This chain uses TRBV5-1 with TRBJ2-1; 11 nucleotides align to TRBD2. The CDR3 runs to 15 residues. The germline V gene has CDR1 SGHRS and CDR2 YFSETQ. Trimming took 5 bases from V and 10 from J; bases not matched to a gene: 11. For the CDR3, the DNA is TGCGCCAGCAGTAGCATAGCGGGGGGGCAGGGAGAGCAGTTCTTC. Translating gives CASSSIAGGQGEQFF.

The chain has TRBV5-6 and TRBJ1-3; D gene unclear. Trimming shortened V by 0 bases and J by 0 bases, and 10 bases separated the two germline ends. CDR3 length: 16 residues. From germline, CDR1 is SGHDT and CDR2 YYEEEE. This CDR3 is CASSLGGTSSGNTIYF. The CDR3 nucleotides read TGTGCCAGCAGCTTGGGCGGAACCTCCTCTGGAAACACCATATATTTT.

The chain employs TRBV7-9 and TRBJ1-4; possibly TRBD1 for D (6 bases). The CDR3 is 13 amino acids. The germline gives CDR1 SEHNR, CDR2 FQNEAQ (reference sequence). Trimming removed 4 bases at V and 10 bases at J, with 13 bases between. CDR3 nucleotides: TGTGCCAGCAGCTCACAGGGAAAGGGAAAACTGTTTTTT. Encoded protein: CASSSQGKGKLFF.